One sample yielded the 16 T cell receptor beta chains listed below, sequenced in a study of PD-L1 blockade in urothelial cancer. Only in-frame clones appear in the TCRdb table, and some are missing; sequencing was by immunoSEQ multiplex PCR. The sample records about 95,000 clones, over 75% being singletons. Described time point: pretreatment peripheral blood. Sequencing used PBMCs, obtained around atezolizumab (anti-PD-L1) treatment. All receptors derive from a man in his fifties or sixties with urothelial cancer.

V gene TRBV6-1 combines with J gene TRBJ1-1; D gene ambiguous. Trimming removed 5 bases from V and 1 base from J, with 8 bases in between. There are 13 residues in the CDR3. Germline loops: CDR1 MNHNS, CDR2 SASEGT. In DNA, the CDR3 is TGTGCCAGCAGTTTTGATAGGAACACTGAAGCTTTCTTT. Translated, it gives CASSFDRNTEAFF.

The chain uses TRBV15 and TRBJ2-7; possibly TRBD2 for D (6 bases). Germline assignment: CDR1 LNHNV and CDR2 YYDKDF (reference sequence). V lost 0 bases and J lost 2, with 8 bases in between. The CDR3 contains 14 residues. CDR3 DNA sequence: TGTGCCACCAGCAGAGAGCGGGGTACCTACGAGCAGTACTTC. It translates to CATSRERGTYEQYF.

The chain employs TRBV6-6 and TRBJ1-6, with TRBD1 matching 7 bases. CDR1 is MNHNY and CDR2 is SVGAGI in the germline V gene (reference sequence). This CDR3 has 15 amino acids. The V segment lost 5 bases and the J segment 6 bases; nucleotides outside the gene matches: 7. CDR3 sequence reads: CASSPQGGSNSPLHF. The CDR3 DNA follows: TGTGCCAGCAGTCCTCAGGGGGGAAGTAATTCACCCCTCCACTTT.

This clone was counted a few times. The rearrangement links TRBV5-1 to TRBJ2-7; weak D call: TRBD1 (7 bases). This CDR3 contains 15 residues. Per germline, CDR1 SGHRS and CDR2 YFSETQ. Trimming pared 4 bases from V and 3 bases from J, leaving 17 bases between. CDR3 bases: TGCGCCAGCAGCCAAGGAGGGACAGCTTACTACGAGCAGTACTTC. Translated, it gives CASSQGGTAYYEQYF.

This clone was recorded a few times. The V call is TRBV9, the J call TRBJ1-3, with 9 bases lining up with TRBD1. The CDR3 runs 17 residues. Germline trimming cut 3 bases from V and 4 bases from J; bases unmatched to any gene: 11. Germline V gene sequence: CDR1 SGDLS, CDR2 YYNGEE. CDR3 sequence (DNA): TGTGCCAGCAGCGGTGGGCCCGGGACAGGGTACGGAAACACCATATATTTT. It specifies CASSGGPGTGYGNTIYF. Combining the CDR3 with reference TRBV9 and TRBJ1-3 gives the whole variable domain DSGVTQTPKHLITATGQRVTLRCSPRSGDLSVYWYQQSLDQGLQFLIQYYNGEERAKGNILERFSAQQFPDLHSELNLSSLELGDSALYFCASSGGPGTGYGNTIYFGEGSWLTVV.

The rearrangement joins TRBV18 to TRBJ1-5, with a weak D call TRBD1 (6 bases). Per germline, CDR1 KGHSH and CDR2 LQKENI. CDR3 length: 17 residues. The ends were cut back, 4 bases at V and 0 bases at J, with 16 bases in the middle. CDR3: CASSQGTLLISNQPQHF. DNA of the CDR3: TGTGCCAGCTCACAAGGGACATTACTTATTAGCAATCAGCCCCAGCATTTT.

V and J are TRBV4-2 and TRBJ1-2; the D is unclear. Germline CDR1 LGHNA, CDR2 YNFKEQ. The CDR3 is 13 amino acids. V dropped 2 bases and J dropped 2 bases, with 6 bases sitting between them. CDR3 sequence reads: CASSQQVNYGYTF. As DNA, the CDR3 is TGTGCCAGCAGCCAACAGGTGAACTATGGCTACACCTTC.

The count of this clone is one. The chain uses TRBV2 and TRBJ1-1, with D tentatively TRBD1 (6 bases). CDR3 size: 15 residues. Germline CDR1 and CDR2: SNHLY and FYNNEI. The V and J ends lost 7 bases and 4 bases respectively, with 19 bases between them. DNA of the CDR3: TGTGCCAGCACCCTGGGACCAGGGGTTGTCACTGAAGCTTTCTTT. Translated: CASTLGPGVVTEAFF.

The J gene is TRBJ1-2, the V gene TRBV20-1, with 7 bases aligning to TRBD1. Germline assignment: CDR1 DFQATT and CDR2 SNEGSKA (reference sequence). The CDR3 runs to 11 residues. The CDR3 loop reads CLGTVNQGYTF. DNA for the CDR3: TGCCTTGGGACAGTTAATCAGGGCTACACCTTC.

The table lists this clone with a few counts. The gene calls are TRBV27 and TRBJ1-4, with TRBD1 matching over 12 bases. Germline V gives CDR1 MNHEY, CDR2 SMNVEV (reference sequence). V was pared by 2 bases and J by 8 bases, with 3 bases of the junction left unmatched. The CDR3 sequence is 15 residues long. The CDR3 protein is CASSLGTGGREKLFF. The DNA of the CDR3 is TGTGCCAGCAGTTTAGGGACAGGGGGCCGCGAAAAACTGTTTTTT.

This chain connects TRBV4-2 to TRBJ2-3, with 8 bases matching TRBD2. Germline loops: CDR1 LGHNA, CDR2 YNFKEQ. The V and J ends lost 1 base and 4 bases, in that order; junction bases with no gene match: 10. The CDR3 sequence is 17 residues long. Here the CDR3 DNA reads TGTGCCAGCAGCCAAGGGGCCAGCGGGGGAGTCTCAGATACGCAGTATTTT. Its protein is CASSQGASGGVSDTQYF.

In its sample, this clone was seen a few times. The chain combines TRBV2 with TRBJ1-5; D not certain. There are 13 residues in the CDR3. CDR1 is SNHLY and CDR2 is FYNNEI in the germline V gene. The ends were cut back, 7 bases at V and 0 bases at J, with 7 bases in the middle. Here the CDR3 DNA reads TGTGCCAGCACGACTAATAGCAATCAGCCCCAGCATTTT. It encodes CASTTNSNQPQHF. Combining the CDR3 with reference TRBV2 and TRBJ1-5 gives the whole variable domain EPEVTQTPSHQVTQMGQEVILRCVPISNHLYFYWYRQILGQKVEFLVSFYNNEISEKSEIFDDQFSVERPDGSNFTLKIRSTKLEDSAMYFCASTTNSNQPQHFGDGTRLSIL.

The CDR3 bases are TGTGCCAGCAGTCCCCCCCGGGGAATTTCTGGGGCCAACGTCCTGACTTTC. This gives the protein CASSPPRGISGANVLTF. The genes are TRBV27 and TRBJ2-6, with D tentatively TRBD2 (5 bases). The CDR3 has 17 residues. Germline V gene data show CDR1 as MNHEY and CDR2 as SMNVEV (reference sequence). V gave up 5 bases and J gave up 1 base, with 15 bases separating them.

The chain recombines TRBV4-2 with TRBJ2-5; 10 bases line up with TRBD2. The CDR3 consists of 17 residues. CDR1 and CDR2 (germline): LGHNA, YNFKEQ. V shed 4 bases, J shed 5 bases, and the junction held 13 bases outside the gene matches. The CDR3 region has the DNA TGTGCCAGCAGCCGCGGGGGAGCGGGAGGGGCCTGGGAGACCCAGTACTTC. Translation: CASSRGGAGGAWETQYF.

The CDR3 sequence is CASRSMTGAQETQYF. The CDR3, as DNA: TGTGCCAGTCGGAGTATGACAGGCGCGCAAGAGACCCAGTACTTC. The rearrangement uses TRBV19 and TRBJ2-5, with a possible D match to TRBD1 (6 bases). Germline values: CDR1 LNHDA, CDR2 SQIVND (reference sequence). V was shortened by 8 bases and J by 2 bases, with 18 bases between the two germline ends. The CDR3 consists of 15 residues.

This chain connects TRBV28 to TRBJ1-3, with unresolved D. The germline V and J ends were trimmed by 7 bases and 4 bases, with 11 bases remaining between them. The CDR3 has 13 residues. In germline, CDR1 is MDHEN, CDR2 SYDVKM. The CDR3 DNA follows: TGTGCCAGCAACTTGGAGGGAGGAAACACCATATATTTT. Its protein is CASNLEGGNTIYF.